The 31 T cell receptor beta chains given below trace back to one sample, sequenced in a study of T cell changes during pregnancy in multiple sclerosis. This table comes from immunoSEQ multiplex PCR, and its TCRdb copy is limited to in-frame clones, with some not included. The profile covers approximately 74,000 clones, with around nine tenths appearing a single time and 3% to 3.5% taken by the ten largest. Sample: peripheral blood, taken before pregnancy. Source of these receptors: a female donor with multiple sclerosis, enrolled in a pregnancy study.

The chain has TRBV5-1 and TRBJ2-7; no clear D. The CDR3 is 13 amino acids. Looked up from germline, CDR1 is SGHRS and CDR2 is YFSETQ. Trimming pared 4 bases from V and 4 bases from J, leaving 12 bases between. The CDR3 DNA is TGCGCCAGCAGCCCGCTGACTGAATACGAGCAGTACTTC. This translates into CASSPLTEYEQYF.

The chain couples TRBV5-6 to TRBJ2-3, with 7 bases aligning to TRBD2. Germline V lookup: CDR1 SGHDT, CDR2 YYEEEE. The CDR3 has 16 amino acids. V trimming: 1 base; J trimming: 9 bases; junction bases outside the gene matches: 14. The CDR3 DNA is TGTGCCAGCAGCTTGCGTAGCGGGCATACCCTCATGACGCAGTATTTT. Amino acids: CASSLRSGHTLMTQYF.

CDR3 coding DNA: TGTGCCAGCAGCGTATGGGAGGGGGGCACAGATACGCAGTATTTT. Its protein is CASSVWEGGTDTQYF. The chain links TRBV9 to TRBJ2-3; a weak D match, TRBD2 (7 bases). Germline CDR1 is SGDLS and CDR2 is YYNGEE. This CDR3 comprises 15 residues. The germline V and J ends were trimmed by 1 base and 1 base, with 10 bases remaining between them.

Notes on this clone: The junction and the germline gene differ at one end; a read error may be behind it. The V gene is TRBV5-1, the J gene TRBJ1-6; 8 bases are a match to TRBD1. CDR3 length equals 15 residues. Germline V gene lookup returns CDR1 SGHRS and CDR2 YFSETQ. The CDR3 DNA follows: TGCGCCAGCAGCTTATTTGACAGGGGAGGTTCAGCCCTCCACTTT. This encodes CASSLFDRGGSALHF.

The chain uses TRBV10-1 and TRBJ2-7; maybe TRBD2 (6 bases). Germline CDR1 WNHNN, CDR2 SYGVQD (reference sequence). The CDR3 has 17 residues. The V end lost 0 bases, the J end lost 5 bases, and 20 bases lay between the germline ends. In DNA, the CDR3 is TGCGCCAGCAGTGAGTCGAGGAAAAGGGGAGGTGGGCACGAGCAGTACTTC. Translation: CASSESRKRGGGHEQYF.

CDR3 residues: CASSLGTVVNSPLHF. CDR3 nucleotide sequence: TGTGCCAGCAGCCTGGGGACAGTAGTAAATTCACCCCTCCACTTT. The chain couples TRBV7-2 to TRBJ1-6; the match to TRBD1 covers 7 bases. CDR3 length: 15 residues. CDR1 is SGHTA, CDR2 FQGNSA, per germline. Germline trimming cut 5 bases from V and 7 bases from J; bases unmatched to any gene: 8.

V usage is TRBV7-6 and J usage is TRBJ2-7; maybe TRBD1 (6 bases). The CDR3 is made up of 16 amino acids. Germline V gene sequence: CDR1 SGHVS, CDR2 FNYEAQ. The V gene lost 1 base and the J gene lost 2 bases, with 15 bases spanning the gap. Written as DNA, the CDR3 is TGTGCCAGCAGCTTAGGTCCCAGGGGTCCCCCCTACGAGCAGTACTTC. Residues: CASSLGPRGPPYEQYF.

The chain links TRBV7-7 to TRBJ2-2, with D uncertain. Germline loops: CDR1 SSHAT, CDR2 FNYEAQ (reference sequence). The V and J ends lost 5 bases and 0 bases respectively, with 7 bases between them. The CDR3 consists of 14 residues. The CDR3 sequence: CASSPVSNTGELFF. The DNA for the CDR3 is TGTGCCAGCAGCCCGGTCTCGAACACCGGGGAGCTGTTTTTT.

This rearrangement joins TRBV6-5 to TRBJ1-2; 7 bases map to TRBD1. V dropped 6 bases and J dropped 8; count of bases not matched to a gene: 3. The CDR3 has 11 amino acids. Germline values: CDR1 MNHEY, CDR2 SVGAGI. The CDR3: CASRTGSGYTF. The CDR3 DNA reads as TGTGCCAGCAGGACAGGGTCCGGCTACACCTTC.

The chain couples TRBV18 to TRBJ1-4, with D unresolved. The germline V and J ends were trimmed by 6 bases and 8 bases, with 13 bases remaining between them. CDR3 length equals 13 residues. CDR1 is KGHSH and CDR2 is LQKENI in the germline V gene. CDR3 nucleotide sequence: TGTGCCAGCTCTCCCTTCCCCGGGGAAAAACTGTTTTTT. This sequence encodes CASSPFPGEKLFF.

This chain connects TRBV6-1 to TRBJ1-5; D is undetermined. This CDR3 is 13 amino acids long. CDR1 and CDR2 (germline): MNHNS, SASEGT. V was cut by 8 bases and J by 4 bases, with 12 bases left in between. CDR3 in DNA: TGTGCCAGCCGGTCCCAGGCTAATCAGCCCCAGCATTTT. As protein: CASRSQANQPQHF.

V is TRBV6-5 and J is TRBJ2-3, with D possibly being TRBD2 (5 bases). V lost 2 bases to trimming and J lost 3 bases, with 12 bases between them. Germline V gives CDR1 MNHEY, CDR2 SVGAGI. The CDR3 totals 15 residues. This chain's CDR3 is CASSYVSGVTDTQYF. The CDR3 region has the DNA TGTGCCAGCAGTTACGTATCCGGGGTTACAGATACGCAGTATTTT.

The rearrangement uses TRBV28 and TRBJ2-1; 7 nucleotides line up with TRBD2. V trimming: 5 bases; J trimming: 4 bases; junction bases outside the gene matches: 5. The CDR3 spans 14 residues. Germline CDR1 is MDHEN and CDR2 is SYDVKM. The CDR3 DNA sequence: TGTGCCAGCAGTCTTGCGCGGGAGTACAATGAGCAGTTCTTC. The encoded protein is CASSLAREYNEQFF.

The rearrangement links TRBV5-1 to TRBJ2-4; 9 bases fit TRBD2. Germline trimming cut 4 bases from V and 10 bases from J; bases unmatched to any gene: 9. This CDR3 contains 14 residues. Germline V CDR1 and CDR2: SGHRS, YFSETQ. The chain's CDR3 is CASSGGTSRRIQYF. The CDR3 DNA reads TGCGCCAGCAGCGGCGGGACTAGCAGGAGGATTCAGTACTTC. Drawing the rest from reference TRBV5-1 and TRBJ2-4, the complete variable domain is KAGVTQTPRYLIKTRGQQVTLSCSPISGHRSVSWYQQTPGQGLQFLFEYFSETQRNKGNFPGRFSGRQFSNSRSEMNVSTLELGDSALYLCASSGGTSRRIQYFGAGTRLSVL.

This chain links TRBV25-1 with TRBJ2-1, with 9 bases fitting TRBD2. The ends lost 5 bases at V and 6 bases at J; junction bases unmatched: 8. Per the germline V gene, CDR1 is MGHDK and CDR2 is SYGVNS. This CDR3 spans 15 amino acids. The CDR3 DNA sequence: TGTGCCAGCAGTTACCGACTAGCGGACCTCAATGAGCAGTTCTTC. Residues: CASSYRLADLNEQFF.

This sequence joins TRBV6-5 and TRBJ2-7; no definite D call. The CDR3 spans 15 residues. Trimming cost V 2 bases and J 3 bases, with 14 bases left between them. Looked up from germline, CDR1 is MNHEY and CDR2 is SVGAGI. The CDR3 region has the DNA TGTGCCAGCAGTTACATGGCCGCCAATGGCTACGAGCAGTACTTC. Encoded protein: CASSYMAANGYEQYF.

For the CDR3, the DNA is TGCGCCAGCAGCCGGACCCAACAGGGGGCCGGCGAGCAGTACTTC. It specifies CASSRTQQGAGEQYF. The genes are TRBV4-3 and TRBJ2-7, with 9 bases matching TRBD1. V lost 4 bases to trimming and J lost 6 bases; unmatched junction nucleotides: 10. The CDR3 spans 15 residues. Germline V gene sequence: CDR1 LGHNA, CDR2 YSLEER.

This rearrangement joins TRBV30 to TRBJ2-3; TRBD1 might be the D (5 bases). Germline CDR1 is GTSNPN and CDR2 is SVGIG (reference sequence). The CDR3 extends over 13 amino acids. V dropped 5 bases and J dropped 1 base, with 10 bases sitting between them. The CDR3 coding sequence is TGTGCCTGGGACAGTGAAGGCACAGATACGCAGTATTTT. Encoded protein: CAWDSEGTDTQYF.

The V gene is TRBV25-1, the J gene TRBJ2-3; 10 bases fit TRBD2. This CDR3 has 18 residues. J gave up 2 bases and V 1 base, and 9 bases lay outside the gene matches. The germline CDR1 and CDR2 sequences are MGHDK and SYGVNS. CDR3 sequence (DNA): TGTGCCAGCAGTGAATCTATAGCTAGCGGGGGATACACAGATACGCAGTATTTT. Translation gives CASSESIASGGYTDTQYF.

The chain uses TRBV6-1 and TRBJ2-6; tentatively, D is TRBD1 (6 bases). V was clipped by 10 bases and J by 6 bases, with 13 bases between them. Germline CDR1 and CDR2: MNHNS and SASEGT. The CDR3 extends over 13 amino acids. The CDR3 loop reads CAIPEGEANVLTF. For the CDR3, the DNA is TGTGCCATTCCCGAGGGGGAGGCCAACGTCCTGACTTTC.

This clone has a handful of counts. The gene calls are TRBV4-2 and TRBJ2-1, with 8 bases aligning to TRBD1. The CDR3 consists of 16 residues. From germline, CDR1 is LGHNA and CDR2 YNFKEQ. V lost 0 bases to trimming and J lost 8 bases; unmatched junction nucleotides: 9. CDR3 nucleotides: TGTGCCAGCAGCCAAGATCCAGGACAGGGTGGCGATGAGCAGTTCTTC. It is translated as CASSQDPGQGGDEQFF.

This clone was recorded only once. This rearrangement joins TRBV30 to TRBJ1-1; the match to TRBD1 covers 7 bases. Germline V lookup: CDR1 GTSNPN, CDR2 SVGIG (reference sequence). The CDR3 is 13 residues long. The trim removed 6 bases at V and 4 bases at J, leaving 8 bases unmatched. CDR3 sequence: CACTTGSGTEAFF. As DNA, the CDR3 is TGTGCCTGTACGACAGGGAGCGGCACTGAAGCTTTCTTT.

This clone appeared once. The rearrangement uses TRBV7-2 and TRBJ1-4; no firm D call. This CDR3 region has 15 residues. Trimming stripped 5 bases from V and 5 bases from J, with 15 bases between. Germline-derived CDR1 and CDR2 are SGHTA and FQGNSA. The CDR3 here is CASSQRTGRNEKLFF. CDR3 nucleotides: TGTGCCAGCAGCCAACGGACTGGGAGGAATGAAAAACTGTTTTTT.

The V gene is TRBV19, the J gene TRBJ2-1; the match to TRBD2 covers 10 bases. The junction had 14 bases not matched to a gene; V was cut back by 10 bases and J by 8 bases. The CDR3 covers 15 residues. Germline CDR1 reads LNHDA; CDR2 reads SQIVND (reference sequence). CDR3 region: CATHPPSGSLDEQFF. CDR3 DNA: TGTGCCACCCATCCCCCTAGCGGGAGTTTGGATGAGCAGTTCTTC. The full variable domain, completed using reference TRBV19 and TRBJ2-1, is DGGITQSPKYLFRKEGQNVTLSCEQNLNHDAMYWYRQDPGQGLRLIYYSQIVNDFQKGDIAEGYSVSREKKESFPLTVTSAQKNPTAFYLCATHPPSGSLDEQFFGPGTRLTVL.

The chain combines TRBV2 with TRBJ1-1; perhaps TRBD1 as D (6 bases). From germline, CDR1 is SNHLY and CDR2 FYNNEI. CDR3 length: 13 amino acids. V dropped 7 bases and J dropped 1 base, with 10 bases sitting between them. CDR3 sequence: CASTEQGNTEAFF. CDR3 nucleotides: TGTGCCAGCACAGAACAGGGGAACACTGAAGCTTTCTTT.

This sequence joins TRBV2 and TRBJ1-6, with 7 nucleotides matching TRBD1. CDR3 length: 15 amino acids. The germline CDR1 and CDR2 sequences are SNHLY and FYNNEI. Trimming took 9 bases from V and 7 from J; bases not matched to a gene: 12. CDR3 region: CARGQAASSNSPLHF. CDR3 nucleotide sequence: TGTGCCAGAGGACAGGCGGCTTCGAGCAATTCACCCCTCCACTTT.

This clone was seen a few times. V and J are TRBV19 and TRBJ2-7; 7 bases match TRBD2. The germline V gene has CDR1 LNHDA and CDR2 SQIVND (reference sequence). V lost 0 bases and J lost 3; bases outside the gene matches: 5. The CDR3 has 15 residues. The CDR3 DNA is TGTGCCAGTAGTATAGATAGCGGGCTTGGCTACGAGCAGTACTTC. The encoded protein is CASSIDSGLGYEQYF. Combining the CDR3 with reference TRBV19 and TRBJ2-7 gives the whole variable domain DGGITQSPKYLFRKEGQNVTLSCEQNLNHDAMYWYRQDPGQGLRLIYYSQIVNDFQKGDIAEGYSVSREKKESFPLTVTSAQKNPTAFYLCASSIDSGLGYEQYFGPGTRLTVT.

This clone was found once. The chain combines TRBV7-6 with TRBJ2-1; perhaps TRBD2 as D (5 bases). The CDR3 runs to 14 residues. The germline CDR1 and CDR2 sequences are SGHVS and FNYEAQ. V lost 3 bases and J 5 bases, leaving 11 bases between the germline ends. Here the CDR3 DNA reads TGTGCCAGCAGCTTCGGAGGATTCAACAATGAGCAGTTCTTC. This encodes CASSFGGFNNEQFF.

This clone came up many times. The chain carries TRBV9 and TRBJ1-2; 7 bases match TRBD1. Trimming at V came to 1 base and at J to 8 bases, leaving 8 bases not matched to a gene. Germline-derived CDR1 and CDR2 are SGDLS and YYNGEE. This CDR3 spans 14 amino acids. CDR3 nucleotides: TGTGCCAGCAGCGTACCGGCAGGGGGTGGGGGCTACACCTTC. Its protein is CASSVPAGGGGYTF.

The CDR3 here is CASSLGAGGSYEQYF. As DNA, the CDR3 is TGTGCCAGCAGCTTAGGGGCAGGGGGCTCCTACGAGCAGTACTTC. The genes are TRBV7-2 and TRBJ2-7; 7 nucleotides align to TRBD1. The CDR3 has 15 amino acids. Per germline, CDR1 SGHTA and CDR2 FQGNSA. V shed 1 base and J 0 bases; nucleotides not matched to a gene: 3.

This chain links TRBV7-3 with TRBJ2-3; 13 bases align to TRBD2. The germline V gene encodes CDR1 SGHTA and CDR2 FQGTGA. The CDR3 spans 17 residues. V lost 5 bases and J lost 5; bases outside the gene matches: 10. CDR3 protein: CASSLGVRTSGGDTQYF. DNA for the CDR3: TGTGCCAGCAGCCTAGGCGTTAGGACTAGCGGGGGAGATACGCAGTATTTT.